One sample yielded the 7 T cell receptor beta chains listed below, sequenced in a study of blood T cell repertoires in COVID-19. The repertoire was sequenced with immunoSEQ multiplex PCR; TCRdb's copy has only in-frame clones and lacks some. The top ten clones hold around 3.7% of a sample with roughly 230,000 clones, roughly 89% of them seen once. Source material: PBMCs or T cells enriched from blood (not recorded which). Receptors were obtained from a young woman with acute COVID-19.

The CDR3 DNA sequence: TGTGCCAGCAGCGGACTAGCGGGGGGGCTTGAGACCCAGTACTTC. Its translation is CASSGLAGGLETQYF. This chain links TRBV5-4 with TRBJ2-5, with 15 bases lining up with TRBD2. J gave up 5 bases and V 4 bases, and 3 bases lay outside the gene matches. The germline gives CDR1 SGHNT, CDR2 YYREEE (reference sequence). CDR3 length equals 15 residues.

This sequence joins TRBV4-1 and TRBJ1-5; possibly TRBD1 for D (5 bases). Germline assignment: CDR1 MGHRA and CDR2 YSYEKL. The V end lost 0 bases, the J end lost 4 bases, and 10 bases lay between the germline ends. The CDR3 is 15 amino acids. DNA of the CDR3: TGCGCCAGCAGCCAAGACCAGACAGCGAATCAGCCCCAGCATTTT. Translated: CASSQDQTANQPQHF.

The chain employs TRBV5-1 and TRBJ1-4; 9 nucleotides align to TRBD1. Germline V lookup: CDR1 SGHRS, CDR2 YFSETQ. Trimming cost V 0 bases and J 5 bases; bases outside gene matches: 5. This CDR3 has 16 amino acids. The CDR3 spells CASSLEGTGSNEKLFF. CDR3 sequence (DNA): TGCGCCAGCAGCTTGGAAGGGACAGGGTCAAATGAAAAACTGTTTTTT.

The rearrangement joins TRBV10-1 to TRBJ1-1; TRBD1 agrees at 7 bases. Germline lookup yields CDR1 WNHNN and CDR2 SYGVQD (reference sequence). The CDR3 length is 13 residues. With V trimmed by 4 bases and J by 4 bases, 3 bases remained unmatched. Here the CDR3 DNA reads TGCGCCAGCAGTGCCAACAGGGGCACTGAAGCTTTCTTT. Protein: CASSANRGTEAFF.

This clone was counted once. J is TRBJ2-7 and V is TRBV9; tentatively, D is TRBD1 (6 bases). The CDR3 spans 13 residues. The germline CDR1 and CDR2 sequences are SGDLS and YYNGEE. Trimming removed 5 bases from V and 1 base from J, with 10 bases in between. CDR3 amino acids: CASSPGQSYEQYF. The DNA for the CDR3 is TGTGCCAGCAGTCCCGGACAGTCCTACGAGCAGTACTTC.

The gene calls are TRBV2 and TRBJ2-1; TRBD1 matches 8 bases. Germline CDR1 and CDR2: SNHLY and FYNNEI. The V and J ends lost 6 bases and 9 bases, in that order; junction bases with no gene match: 10. The CDR3 is 14 residues long. CDR3: CASRDTGGSAEQFF. In DNA, the CDR3 is TGTGCCAGCAGGGATACAGGGGGATCAGCTGAGCAGTTCTTC.

The chain joins TRBV27 to TRBJ1-1; D is ambiguous. Germline V lookup: CDR1 MNHEY, CDR2 SMNVEV (reference sequence). The CDR3 is 15 residues long. V lost 5 bases and J 6 bases, leaving 19 bases between the germline ends. CDR3 sequence: CASSHGAPRVSEAFF. In DNA form, the CDR3 reads TGTGCCAGCAGTCACGGAGCCCCGCGAGTTTCTGAAGCTTTCTTT.